Here is one T cell receptor beta chain with its context. The antigen is not known. The data stem from a study of T cell responses to AZD1222 COVID-19 vaccine. Notes on the study in general: Unmutated variant regions are reportedly targeted by nearly half of spike-specific TCRs. Sampling captured repertoires only after the peak T cell response. Across spike, vaccine-associated CD4 TCRs were found, dominant at 160-218 and 743-854. After two AZD1222 doses, spike-specific TCR breadth and depth rose versus day 0.

TCRdb's table, derived via immunoSEQ multiplex PCR, lists solely in-frame clones and lacks some. The sample lists about 120,000 clones, around nine tenths occurring once. The specimen was peripheral blood, collected 28 days after the second AZD1222 dose. The clonotype originates from an adult who received the AZD1222 COVID-19 vaccine.

Here the CDR3 DNA reads TGTGCCAGCAGGAGGGGAGGTAATGGCTACACCTTC. Translation gives CASRRGGNGYTF. The rearrangement links TRBV25-1 to TRBJ1-2, with D perhaps matching TRBD1 (5 bases). V was cut by 6 bases and J by 6 bases, with 11 bases left in between. Germline CDR1 is MGHDK and CDR2 is SYGVNS. There are 12 residues in the CDR3.